Listed below are T cell receptor beta chains from one sample, sequenced in a study of T cell responses to AZD1222 COVID-19 vaccine. Profiling relied on immunoSEQ multiplex PCR, and the TCRdb table lists in-frame clones only, not all of them. The table lists about 110,000 clones, 70% to 90% of them singletons. This sample comprised peripheral blood, obtained on day 0 of MenACWY control vaccination. All receptors come from an adult in good health. CDR3s include the opening cysteine and the closing phenylalanine or tryptophan. D genes are given only for firm matches. The size of a clone is reported for some rows only, either as once, few or many, or as a class for expanded clones.

cdr3_aa	cdr3_nt	v_call	d_call	j_call	clone_size
CASSLVAEDSSYEQYF	TGCGCCAGCAGCTTGGTGGCAGAAGATAGCTCCTACGAGCAGTACTTC	TRBV5-1	NA	TRBJ2-7	NA
CASRILAGRHEQYF	TGTGCCAGCAGGATACTAGCGGGGAGACACGAGCAGTACTTC	TRBV28	TRBD2	TRBJ2-7	NA
CASSQDARGPPLGTQYF	TGCGCCAGCAGCCAAGATGCGCGGGGGCCCCCACTGGGTACGCAGTATTTT	TRBV4-3	NA	TRBJ2-3	NA
CASRLAGLASVQYF	TGTGCCAGCAGACTCGCGGGACTAGCGTCGGTGCAGTACTTC	TRBV6-5	TRBD2	TRBJ2-5	once
CASSQSGGATDTQYF	TGTGCCAGCTCACAAAGCGGGGGGGCAACAGATACGCAGTATTTT	TRBV18	TRBD2	TRBJ2-3	NA
CASSPPTVYGYTF	TGTGCCAGCTCACCACCAACAGTCTATGGCTACACCTTC	TRBV18	NA	TRBJ1-2	NA
CASSPSGLAAEETQYF	TGTGCCAGCAGTCCCTCGGGACTAGCGGCCGAAGAGACCCAGTACTTC	TRBV6-2/TRBV6-3	TRBD2	TRBJ2-5	NA
CATTTGTENSPLHF	TGTGCCACCACCACGGGGACAGAAAATTCACCCCTCCACTTT	TRBV15	TRBD1	TRBJ1-6	many
CASSPAGGGNNSPLHF	TGTGCCAGCAGCCCGGCGGGGGGTGGTAACAATTCACCCCTCCACTTT	TRBV5-6	NA	TRBJ1-6	few
CASSKRRGQETQYF	TGTGCCAGCAGCAAAAGACGGGGCCAAGAGACCCAGTACTTC	TRBV21-1	NA	TRBJ2-5	NA
CASSPRQGSLNIQYF	TGTGCCAGCTCACCACGTCAGGGGAGTTTGAACATTCAGTACTTC	TRBV18	NA	TRBJ2-4	NA
CASSRDRASEKLFF	TGCGCCAGCAGCCGGGACAGGGCGAGCGAAAAACTGTTTTTT	TRBV5-1	TRBD1	TRBJ1-4	few
CASTPLSILAGVMETQYF	TGTGCCAGCACCCCGCTGTCGATCCTAGCGGGAGTAATGGAGACCCAGTACTTC	TRBV28	TRBD2	TRBJ2-5	NA
CASSPGGGRGDTEAFF	TGTGCCAGCAGCCCCGGTGGGGGGCGAGGTGACACTGAAGCTTTCTTT	TRBV5-4	NA	TRBJ1-1	NA
CASGPSGGEKLFF	TGTGCCAGCGGGCCCTCAGGGGGTGAAAAACTGTTTTTT	TRBV12-3/TRBV12-4	TRBD1	TRBJ1-4	NA
CASSQETGGAGNTIYF	TGTGCCAGCAGCCAAGAGACCGGGGGGGCTGGAAACACCATATATTTT	TRBV3-1/TRBV3-2	NA	TRBJ1-3	NA
CASSVGGQGALGYTF	TGTGCCAGCAGCGTAGGGGGACAGGGGGCGCTCGGCTACACCTTC	TRBV9	TRBD1	TRBJ1-2	NA
CASSISGTLYEQYF	TGTGCCAGCAGCATTTCCGGGACTCTCTACGAGCAGTACTTC	TRBV28	NA	TRBJ2-7	NA
CASRDRSSYEQYF	TGTGCCTCCCGGGACCGGAGCTCCTACGAGCAGTACTTC	TRBV12-3/TRBV12-4	NA	TRBJ2-7	NA
CASSADRAASGSDEQYF	TGTGCCAGTAGTGCCGACAGGGCGGCTAGCGGGAGCGACGAGCAGTACTTC	TRBV19	TRBD2	TRBJ2-7	NA
CASSLGPNRQVGRYEQYF	TGTGCCAGCAGCTTAGGCCCAAATCGACAGGTGGGGAGGTACGAGCAGTACTTC	TRBV7-9	NA	TRBJ2-7	NA
CASSLTHPTANYGYTF	TGTGCCAGCAGTTTAACCCATCCGACAGCAAACTATGGCTACACCTTC	TRBV28	NA	TRBJ1-2	NA
CASSGVSLDTGELFF	NA	TRBV2	NA	TRBJ2-2	NA
CASSLQENGYTF	TGTGCCAGCAGCCTCCAGGAGAACGGGTACACCTTC	TRBV28	NA	TRBJ1-2	NA
CASRTFRTGELFF	TGTGCCAGCAGGACCTTCCGGACCGGGGAGCTGTTTTTT	TRBV6-5	NA	TRBJ2-2	NA
CASSLWTGGGSEQYF	TGCGCCAGCAGCTTATGGACAGGGGGAGGGTCCGAGCAGTACTTC	TRBV5-1	TRBD1	TRBJ2-7	NA
CASTGGANYGYTF	TGTGCCAGCACAGGGGGAGCTAACTATGGCTACACCTTC	TRBV6-5	TRBD1	TRBJ1-2	NA
CASSRIRSLALSGANVLTF	TGTGCCAGCAGTCGGATCAGGAGCTTAGCCCTCTCAGGGGCCAACGTCCTGACTTTC	TRBV6-6	NA	TRBJ2-6	NA
CASSFGTGRNTEAFF	TGTGCCAGCAGCTTCGGGACAGGGAGGAACACTGAAGCTTTCTTT	TRBV11-2	TRBD1	TRBJ1-1	NA
CASSFGAGGPQHF	TGTGCCAGCAGTTTTGGCGCTGGCGGGCCCCAGCATTTT	TRBV27	NA	TRBJ1-5	few
CASSPQREGLRETQYF	TGTGCCAGCAGTCCTCAGCGGGAGGGCCTCAGGGAGACCCAGTACTTC	TRBV28	TRBD2	TRBJ2-5	NA
CASSPKNYGYTF	TGTGCCAGCAGTCCCAAGAACTATGGCTACACCTTC	TRBV28	NA	TRBJ1-2	NA
CSVGDVEQYF	TGCAGCGTAGGAGATGTCGAGCAGTACTTC	TRBV29-1	NA	TRBJ2-7	NA
CATGGPFNNEQFF	TGTGCCACTGGTGGTCCTTTTAACAATGAGCAGTTCTTC	TRBV24-1	NA	TRBJ2-1	NA
CASSFSIADPNQVPIQYSGNTIYF	TGTGCCAGCAGTTTTTCAATTGCCGACCCGAATCAGGTACCAATTCAATACTCTGGAAACACCATATATTTT	TRBV28	NA	TRBJ1-3	NA
CASSGGQNYGYTF	TGTGCCAGCAGTGGGGGTCAGAATTATGGCTACACCTTC	TRBV12-3/TRBV12-4	NA	TRBJ1-2	few
CASATAMNTEAFF	TGTGCCAGCGCGACAGCGATGAACACTGAAGCTTTCTTT	TRBV3-1/TRBV3-2	NA	TRBJ1-1	NA
CASSESPRSPLHF	TGTGCCAGCAGTGAGTCCCCCCGGTCACCCCTCCACTTT	TRBV6-4	NA	TRBJ1-6	NA
CASSPGTGGYQPQHF	TGTGCCAGCAGCCCCGGGACAGGGGGGTATCAGCCCCAGCATTTT	TRBV28	TRBD1	TRBJ1-5	NA
CASSLGPVGGGQQETQYF	TGTGCCAGCAGCCTCGGCCCCGTCGGCGGGGGGCAGCAAGAGACCCAGTACTTC	TRBV4-2	TRBD2	TRBJ2-5	NA
CASSLVGSRAEAFF	TGTGCCAGCAGCTTAGTAGGATCCAGGGCTGAAGCTTTCTTT	TRBV7-2	NA	TRBJ1-1	once
CASSGDSQEKLFF	TGTGCCTCGAGCGGGGACAGTCAAGAAAAACTGTTTTTT	TRBV30	TRBD1	TRBJ1-4	NA
CASSLYDTGELFF	TGTGCCAGCAGCTTGTATGACACCGGGGAGCTGTTTTTT	TRBV5-4	NA	TRBJ2-2	NA
CASSPLTGGSSLLHF	TGTGCCAGCAGCCCACTAACAGGGGGGAGTTCTCTCCTCCACTTT	TRBV28	TRBD1	TRBJ1-6	NA
CASSPQGPGNTIYF	TGTGCCAGCAGCCCCCAGGGCCCTGGAAACACCATATATTTT	TRBV5-8	NA	TRBJ1-3	NA
CASSVGHFDEQFF	TGTGCCAGCAGCGTAGGGCATTTCGATGAGCAGTTCTTC	TRBV9	NA	TRBJ2-1	NA
CSGVRDYTYNEQFF	TGCAGCGGTGTCCGGGACTATACGTACAATGAGCAGTTCTTC	TRBV29-1	TRBD2	TRBJ2-1	few
CASSLGTSQQYF	TGTGCCAGCAGCTTGGGGACGAGCCAGCAGTACTTC	TRBV5-6	NA	TRBJ2-7	NA
CASSGSSSTDTQYF	TGTGCCAGCAGCGGGAGCTCTAGCACAGATACGCAGTATTTT	TRBV2	NA	TRBJ2-3	NA
CASSPTPGTDFLAKNIQYF	TGTGCCAGCTCACCTACCCCGGGGACAGACTTTCTAGCCAAAAACATTCAGTACTTC	TRBV18	TRBD1	TRBJ2-4	NA
CASSLEGRRSGELFF	TGCGCCAGCAGCTTGGAAGGCAGGAGATCCGGAGAGCTGTTTTTT	TRBV5-1	NA	TRBJ2-2	NA
CAWTIGETQYF	TGTGCCTGGACGATTGGGGAGACCCAGTACTTC	TRBV30	NA	TRBJ2-5	NA
CASSQVNSGIYYTF	TGTGCCAGCAGCCAAGTCAATTCCGGGATATACTACACCTTC	TRBV3-1/TRBV3-2	NA	TRBJ1-2	few
CASRGAGGPQHF	TGTGCCAGCAGGGGGGCCGGGGGGCCCCAGCATTTT	TRBV6-5	NA	TRBJ1-5	NA
CASSYRDWGYTF	TGTGCCAGCAGCTACCGGGACTGGGGCTACACCTTC	TRBV5-8	NA	TRBJ1-2	NA
CASSPLEQAQLSGNTIYF	TGCGCCAGCAGCCCCCTTGAGCAGGCTCAACTCTCTGGAAACACCATATATTTT	TRBV5-1	NA	TRBJ1-3	NA
CASSENLIHGYTF	TGTGCCAGCAGTGAAAATCTCATTCATGGCTACACCTTC	TRBV6-1	NA	TRBJ1-2	NA
CASSRDGPYEQYF	TGTGCCAGCAGCCGGGACGGACCCTACGAGCAGTACTTC	TRBV28	NA	TRBJ2-7	NA
CASSRGSGGGHEQYF	TGTGCCAGCAGCAGGGGGTCCGGGGGCGGTCACGAGCAGTACTTC	TRBV7-6	NA	TRBJ2-7	NA
CAWRRLINYGYTF	TGTGCCTGGAGAAGGTTGATTAACTATGGCTACACCTTC	TRBV30	NA	TRBJ1-2	NA